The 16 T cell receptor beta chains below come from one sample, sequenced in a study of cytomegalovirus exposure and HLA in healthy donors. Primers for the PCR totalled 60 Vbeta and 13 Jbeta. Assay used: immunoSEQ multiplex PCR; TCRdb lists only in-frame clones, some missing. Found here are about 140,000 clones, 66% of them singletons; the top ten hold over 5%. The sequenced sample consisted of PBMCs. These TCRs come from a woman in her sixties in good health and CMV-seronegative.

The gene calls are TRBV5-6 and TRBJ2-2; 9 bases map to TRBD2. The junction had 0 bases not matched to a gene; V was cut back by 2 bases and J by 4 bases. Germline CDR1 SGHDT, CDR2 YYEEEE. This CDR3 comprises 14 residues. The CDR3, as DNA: TGTGCCAGCAGCTTAGCGGGGGGCACCGGGGAGCTGTTTTTT. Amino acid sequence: CASSLAGGTGELFF. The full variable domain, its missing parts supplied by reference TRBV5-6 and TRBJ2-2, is DAGVTQSPTHLIKTRGQQVTLRCSPKSGHDTVSWYQQALGQGPQFIFQYYEEEERQRGNFPDRFSGHQFPNYSSELNVNALLLGDSALYLCASSLAGGTGELFFGEGSRLTVL.

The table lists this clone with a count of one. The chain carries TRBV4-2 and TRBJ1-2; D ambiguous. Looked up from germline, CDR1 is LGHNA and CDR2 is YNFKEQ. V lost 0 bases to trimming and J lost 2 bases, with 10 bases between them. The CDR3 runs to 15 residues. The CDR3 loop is CASSQEEGLNYGYTF. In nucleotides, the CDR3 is TGTGCCAGCAGCCAAGAGGAGGGCTTAAACTATGGCTACACCTTC.

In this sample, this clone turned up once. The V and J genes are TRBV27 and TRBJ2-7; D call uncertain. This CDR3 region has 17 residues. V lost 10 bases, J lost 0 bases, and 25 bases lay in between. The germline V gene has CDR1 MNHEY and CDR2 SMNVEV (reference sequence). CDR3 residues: CATATGSFRSRSYEQYF. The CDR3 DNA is TGTGCCACGGCAACCGGGTCCTTTAGATCCCGCTCCTACGAGCAGTACTTC.

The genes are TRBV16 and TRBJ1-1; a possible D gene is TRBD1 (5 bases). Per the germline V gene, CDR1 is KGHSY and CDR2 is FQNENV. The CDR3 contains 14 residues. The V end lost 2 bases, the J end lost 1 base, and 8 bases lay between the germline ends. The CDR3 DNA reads TGTGCCAGCAGCCAAAGGCAGGGGAACACTGAAGCTTTCTTT. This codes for CASSQRQGNTEAFF.

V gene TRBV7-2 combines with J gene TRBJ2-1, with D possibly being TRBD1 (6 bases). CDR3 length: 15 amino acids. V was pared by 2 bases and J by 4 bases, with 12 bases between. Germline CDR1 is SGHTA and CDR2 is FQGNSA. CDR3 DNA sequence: TGTGCCAGCAGCTTAAGGGGGACCGATTACAATGAGCAGTTCTTC. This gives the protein CASSLRGTDYNEQFF.

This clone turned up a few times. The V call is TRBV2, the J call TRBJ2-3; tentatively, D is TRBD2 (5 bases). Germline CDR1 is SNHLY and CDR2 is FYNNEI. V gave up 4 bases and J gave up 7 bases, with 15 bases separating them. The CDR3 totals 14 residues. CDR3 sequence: CASSASWTYNTQYF. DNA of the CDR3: TGTGCCAGCAGTGCTTCTTGGACTTACAATACGCAGTATTTT.

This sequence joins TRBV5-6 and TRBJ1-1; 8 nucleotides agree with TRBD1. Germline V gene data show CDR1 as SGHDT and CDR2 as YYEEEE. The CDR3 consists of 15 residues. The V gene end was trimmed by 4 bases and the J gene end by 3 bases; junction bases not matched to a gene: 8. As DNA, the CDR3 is TGTGCCAGCAGCCACGACAGGGGAGGGGACACTGAAGCTTTCTTT. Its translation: CASSHDRGGDTEAFF.

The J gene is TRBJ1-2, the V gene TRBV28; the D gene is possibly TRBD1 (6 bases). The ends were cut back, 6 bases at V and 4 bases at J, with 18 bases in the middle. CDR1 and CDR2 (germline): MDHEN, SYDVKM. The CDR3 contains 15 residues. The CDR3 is CASRGGAGSLYGYTF. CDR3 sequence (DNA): TGTGCCAGCAGAGGGGGGGCGGGTTCGCTCTATGGCTACACCTTC.

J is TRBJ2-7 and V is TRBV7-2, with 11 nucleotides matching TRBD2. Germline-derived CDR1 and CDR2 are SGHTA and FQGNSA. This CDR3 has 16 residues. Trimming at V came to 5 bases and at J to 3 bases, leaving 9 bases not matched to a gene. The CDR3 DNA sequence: TGTGCCAGCAGCGGGCCGGGACTAGCGGACCTCTACGAGCAGTACTTC. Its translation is CASSGPGLADLYEQYF.

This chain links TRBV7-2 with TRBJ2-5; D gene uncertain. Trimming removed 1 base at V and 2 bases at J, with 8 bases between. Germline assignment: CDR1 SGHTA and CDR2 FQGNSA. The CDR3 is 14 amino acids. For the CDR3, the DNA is TGTGCCAGCAGCTTAGTGCTCAGGCAAGAGACCCAGTACTTC. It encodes CASSLVLRQETQYF.

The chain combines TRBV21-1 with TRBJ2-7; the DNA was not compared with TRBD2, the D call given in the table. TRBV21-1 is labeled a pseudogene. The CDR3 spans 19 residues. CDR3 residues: CASSKRTKLAGGPAYEQYF. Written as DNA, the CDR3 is TGTGCCAGCAGCAAACGGACTAAACTAGCGGGAGGGCCGGCCTACGAGCAGTACTTC.

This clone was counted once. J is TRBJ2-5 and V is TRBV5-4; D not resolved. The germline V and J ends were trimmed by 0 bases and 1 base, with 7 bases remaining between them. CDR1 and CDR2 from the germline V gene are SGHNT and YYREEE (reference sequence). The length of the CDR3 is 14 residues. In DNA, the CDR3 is TGTGCCAGCAGCTTGGCCCTCCTCCAAGAGACCCAGTACTTC. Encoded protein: CASSLALLQETQYF.

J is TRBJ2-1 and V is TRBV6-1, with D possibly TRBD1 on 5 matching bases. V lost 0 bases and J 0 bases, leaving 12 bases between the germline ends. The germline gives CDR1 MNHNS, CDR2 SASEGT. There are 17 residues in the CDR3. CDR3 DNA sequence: TGTGCCAGCAGTGAAGCGGGGCCAGGGTCCTCCTACAATGAGCAGTTCTTC. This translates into CASSEAGPGSSYNEQFF.

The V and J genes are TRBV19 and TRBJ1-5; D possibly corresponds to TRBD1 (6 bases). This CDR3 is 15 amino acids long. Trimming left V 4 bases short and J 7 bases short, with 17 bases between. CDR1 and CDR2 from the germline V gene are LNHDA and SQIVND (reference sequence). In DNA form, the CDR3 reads TGTGCCAGTAGTACCGGACGGGGGGCAGGGCAGCCCCAGCATTTT. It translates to CASSTGRGAGQPQHF.

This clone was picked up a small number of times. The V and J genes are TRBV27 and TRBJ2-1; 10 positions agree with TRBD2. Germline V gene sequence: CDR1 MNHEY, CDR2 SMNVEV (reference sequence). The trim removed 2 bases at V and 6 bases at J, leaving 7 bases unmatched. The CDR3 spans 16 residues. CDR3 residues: CASSLRTSGESNEQFF. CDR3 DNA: TGTGCCAGCAGTTTACGTACTAGCGGGGAGAGCAATGAGCAGTTCTTC.

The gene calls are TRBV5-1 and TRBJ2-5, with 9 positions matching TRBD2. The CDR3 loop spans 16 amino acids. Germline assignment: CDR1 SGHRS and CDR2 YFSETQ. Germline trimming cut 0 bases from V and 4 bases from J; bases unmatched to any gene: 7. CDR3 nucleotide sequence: TGCGCCAGCAGCTTGGGAGGCGGGGGGGCCGGAGAGACCCAGTACTTC. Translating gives CASSLGGGGAGETQYF. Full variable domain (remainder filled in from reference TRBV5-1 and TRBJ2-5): KAGVTQTPRYLIKTRGQQVTLSCSPISGHRSVSWYQQTPGQGLQFLFEYFSETQRNKGNFPGRFSGRQFSNSRSEMNVSTLELGDSALYLCASSLGGGGAGETQYFGPGTRLLVL.